The next 25 T cell receptor beta chains were all read from a single sample in a study of response to subunit inactivated influenza vaccine. TCRdb fed the RT-PCR reads into MiXCR, producing one record per CDR3 protein. The data show hundreds of thousands of distinct CDR3 sequences, approximately 24% seen once. The material was CD4+ T cells sorted from PBMCs, obtained more than 4 days after vaccination. The source is a man aged 50 or older who received an inactivated influenza vaccine.

This clonotype was observed a single time. The chain couples TRBV10-2 to TRBJ1-1; 8 bases are a match to TRBD1. With 2 bases clipped from V and 4 bases from J, the junction kept 6 bases outside the gene matches. Germline loops: CDR1 WSHSY, CDR2 SAAADI. This CDR3 contains 15 residues. The CDR3 region is CASSEITGGGTEAFF. The CDR3 DNA reads TGCGCCAGCAGTGAGATCACAGGGGGAGGCACTGAAGCTTTCTTT.

The chain recombines TRBV6-5 with TRBJ2-3, with no clear D. The CDR3 length is 14 residues. V was trimmed by 2 bases and J by 6 bases, leaving 12 bases between them. Germline V gives CDR1 MNHEY, CDR2 SVGAGI. In DNA form, the CDR3 reads TGTGCCAGCAGTTACCTCGGCTGGAGCGATACGCAGTATTTT. This gives the protein CASSYLGWSDTQYF.

The genes are TRBV2 and TRBJ2-5; D is uncertain. V lost 8 bases and J lost 5, with 18 bases in between. The germline V gene has CDR1 SNHLY and CDR2 FYNNEI. The CDR3 is made up of 14 amino acids. This chain's CDR3 is CASSPGRPGETQYF. CDR3 nucleotides: TGTGCCAGCTCTCCTGGACGGCCCGGGGAGACCCAGTACTTC.

The V and J genes are TRBV3-1 and TRBJ2-2; the D call may be TRBD1 or TRBD2 (5 bases each). Looked up from germline, CDR1 is LGHDT and CDR2 is YNNKEL (reference sequence). The CDR3 loop spans 16 amino acids. Trimming removed 4 bases at V and 6 bases at J, with 18 bases between. The CDR3 region is CASSPGTRLNAGELFF. CDR3 DNA: TGTGCCAGCAGCCCCGGGACCCGACTTAACGCCGGGGAGCTGTTTTTT.

This clonotype was observed a handful of times. The V gene is TRBV4-2, the J gene TRBJ2-7; TRBD1 matches 8 bases. Trimming removed 1 base from V and 5 bases from J; junction bases left unmatched: 4. The CDR3 runs to 14 residues. The germline CDR1 and CDR2 sequences are LGHNA and YNFKEQ. CDR3 nucleotides: TGTGCCAGCAGCCAAGCTCCAGGGGGCGACGAGCAGTACTTC. This translates into CASSQAPGGDEQYF.

The V and J genes are TRBV12-3 or TRBV12-4 and TRBJ2-1; 10 bases line up with TRBD2. With 5 bases clipped from V and 0 bases from J, the junction kept 4 bases outside the gene matches. The CDR3 is 16 amino acids. CDR3: CASSTSGASSYNEQFF. The DNA for the CDR3 is TGTGCCAGCAGTACTAGCGGGGCGAGCTCCTACAATGAGCAGTTCTTC.

The V and J genes are TRBV7-9 and TRBJ2-4, with 10 positions matching TRBD2. The J segment lost 7 bases and the V segment lost 1 base, leaving 10 bases of the junction unmatched. Germline V gene data show CDR1 as SEHNR and CDR2 as FQNEAQ (reference sequence). The CDR3 sequence is 17 residues long. This CDR3 reads CASSLDWLAGERNIQYF. As DNA, the CDR3 is TGTGCCAGCAGCTTAGACTGGCTAGCGGGAGAGAGGAACATTCAGTACTTC.

This clonotype appeared a few times. The CDR3 is CASSLAGTGVSDTQYF. CDR3 DNA: TGTGCCAGCAGCTTGGCTGGGACAGGGGTATCAGATACGCAGTATTTT. The chain recombines TRBV7-9 with TRBJ2-3; TRBD1 agrees at 10 bases. The CDR3 covers 16 residues. Germline V gene lookup returns CDR1 SEHNR and CDR2 FQNEAQ (reference sequence). V lost 3 bases, J lost 4 bases, and 7 bases stayed unmatched.

The chain has TRBV10-3 and TRBJ1-2; D gene unclear. The CDR3 contains 12 residues. Per the germline V gene, CDR1 is ENHRY and CDR2 is SYGVKD. V lost 11 bases and J lost 2, with 12 bases in between. As DNA, the CDR3 is TGTGCCGCCAAAACAGAAAACTATGGCTACACCTTC. Translating gives CAAKTENYGYTF.

This clonotype appeared a few times. The CDR3 reads CASGRAGVRYEQYF. CDR3 bases: TGTGCCAGCGGGAGAGCAGGGGTAAGGTACGAGCAGTACTTC. The chain has TRBV28 and TRBJ2-7; D is perhaps TRBD1 (6 bases). Germline CDR1 is MDHEN and CDR2 is SYDVKM. V gave up 8 bases and J gave up 4 bases, with 18 bases separating them. This CDR3 comprises 14 residues.

This clonotype has a handful of counts. The J gene is TRBJ2-7, the V gene TRBV15, with TRBD2 identical over 14 bases. Losses at the gene ends were 3 bases for V and 1 base for J; bases not matched to a gene: 8. CDR3 length equals 18 residues. From germline, CDR1 is LNHNV and CDR2 YYDKDF (reference sequence). CDR3 region: CATSRRGGLAGVSYEQYF. The CDR3 coding sequence is TGTGCCACCAGCAGGAGGGGGGGACTAGCGGGAGTATCCTACGAGCAGTACTTC.

This clonotype was observed a few times. This rearrangement joins TRBV6-5 to TRBJ2-2, with 7 bases that match TRBD2. The CDR3 length is 18 residues. Germline assignment: CDR1 MNHEY and CDR2 SVGAGI. Unmatched junction bases numbered 12, after V lost 0 bases and J lost 5 bases. This chain's CDR3 is CASSYSGVSGARTGELFF. CDR3 coding DNA: TGTGCCAGCAGTTACTCCGGAGTAAGCGGGGCACGTACCGGGGAGCTGTTTTTT.

At least ten counts were recorded for this clonotype. This rearrangement joins TRBV7-3 to TRBJ2-2; perhaps TRBD1 as D (6 bases). Germline values: CDR1 SGHTA, CDR2 FQGTGA. Trimming left V 6 bases short and J 2 bases short, with 10 bases between. The CDR3 has 14 amino acids. The CDR3 spells CASSYRVNTGELFF. For the CDR3, the DNA is TGTGCCAGCAGTTACAGGGTTAACACCGGGGAGCTGTTTTTT.

The chain combines TRBV29-1 with TRBJ2-5; 7 bases are shared with TRBD2. This CDR3 has 14 amino acids. Germline values: CDR1 SQVTM, CDR2 ANQGSEA. J gave up 4 bases and V 4 bases, and 9 bases lay outside the gene matches. In nucleotides, the CDR3 is TGCAGCGTTGGGTCGGGAGGTTGGTTAGAGACCCAGTACTTC. Amino acids: CSVGSGGWLETQYF.

A note on this clonotype: At one boundary the junction diverges from the germline segment, which might be a read error. The genes are TRBV12-3 or TRBV12-4 and TRBJ1-2; 9 bases fit TRBD1. The CDR3 has 16 amino acids. CDR3: CAGSPGTGWVGYGYTF. The DNA for the CDR3 is TGTGCCGGCAGCCCCGGGACAGGGTGGGTTGGCTATGGCTACACCTTC.

This rearrangement joins TRBV2 to TRBJ1-1; no clear D gene. The ends were cut back, 6 bases at V and 1 base at J, with 9 bases in the middle. The CDR3 length is 13 residues. Germline assignment: CDR1 SNHLY and CDR2 FYNNEI. CDR3 protein: CASRRTANTEAFF. In DNA form, the CDR3 reads TGTGCCAGCAGACGGACGGCGAACACTGAAGCTTTCTTT.

The chain uses TRBV12-3 or TRBV12-4 and TRBJ2-2; 13 bases line up with TRBD2. The trim removed 6 bases at V and 0 bases at J, leaving 10 bases unmatched. The CDR3 runs 19 residues. The chain's CDR3 is CASSSWTSGRSANTGELFF. As DNA, the CDR3 is TGTGCCAGCAGCTCCTGGACTAGCGGGAGATCCGCGAACACCGGGGAGCTGTTTTTT.

The V call is TRBV20-1, the J call TRBJ2-3, with D perhaps matching TRBD2 (6 bases). The V end was cut by 6 bases, the J end by 0 bases, with 16 bases between. Germline V gene data show CDR1 as DFQATT and CDR2 as SNEGSKA (reference sequence). This CDR3 comprises 15 residues. The CDR3 DNA reads as TGCAGTGCCATTCCCGGCGGGGCTAGCACAGATACGCAGTATTTT. Its translation is CSAIPGGASTDTQYF.

The chain has TRBV3-1 and TRBJ2-4; no clear D gene. The V end was cut by 2 bases, the J end by 0 bases, with 2 bases between. The length of the CDR3 is 13 residues. The germline V gene has CDR1 LGHDT and CDR2 YNNKEL (reference sequence). For the CDR3, the DNA is TGTGCCAGCAGCCAACTAGCCAAAAACATTCAGTACTTC. Translated: CASSQLAKNIQYF.

This chain joins TRBV20-1 and TRBJ2-5; D is possibly TRBD1 (5 bases). The CDR3 runs to 15 residues. CDR1 is DFQATT, CDR2 SNEGSKA, per germline (reference sequence). V lost 3 bases and J 0 bases, leaving 14 bases between the germline ends. Here the CDR3 DNA reads TGCAGTGCTAGTGTGGGGCCCGGTTACCAAGAGACCCAGTACTTC. Its translation is CSASVGPGYQETQYF.

This clonotype was seen more than once but under ten times. The rearrangement links TRBV18 to TRBJ1-6, with 8 bases aligning to TRBD1. The CDR3 runs to 14 residues. V dropped 4 bases and J dropped 9; count of bases not matched to a gene: 5. The V gene's germline CDR1 is KGHSH and CDR2 LQKENI. The chain's CDR3 is CASSLDRASSPLHF. The CDR3 coding sequence is TGTGCCAGCTCACTGGACAGGGCCTCTTCACCCCTCCACTTT.

This clonotype occurred many times. This sequence joins TRBV11-2 and TRBJ2-7; D may correspond to TRBD1 or TRBD2 (5 bases each). Looked up from germline, CDR1 is SGHAT and CDR2 is FQNNGV. The CDR3 covers 14 residues. Trimming took 6 bases from V and 5 from J, leaving 17 bases between them. This CDR3 reads CASRDPGRDHEQYF. The DNA for the CDR3 is TGTGCCAGCAGGGATCCCGGACGGGACCACGAGCAGTACTTC. Full variable domain (remainder filled in from reference TRBV11-2 and TRBJ2-7): EAGVAQSPRYKIIEKRQSVAFWCNPISGHATLYWYQQILGQGPKLLIQFQNNGVVDDSQLPKDRFSAERLKGVDSTLKIQPAKLEDSAVYLCASRDPGRDHEQYFGPGTRLTVT.

V and J are TRBV25-1 and TRBJ1-6; TRBD1 aligns across 7 bases. Unmatched junction bases numbered 9, after V lost 3 bases and J lost 13 bases. Germline V gene data show CDR1 as MGHDK and CDR2 as SYGVNS. This CDR3 contains 14 residues. The CDR3 DNA reads TGTGCCAGCAGTGAGACAGGGCCAGGAGTGCCCCTCCACTTT. As protein: CASSETGPGVPLHF.

This clonotype was seen only a few times. The chain joins TRBV12-3 or TRBV12-4 to TRBJ2-7; 9 bases align to TRBD1. Trimming cost V 4 bases and J 4 bases; bases outside gene matches: 11. This CDR3 contains 16 residues. The CDR3 DNA follows: TGTGCCAGCAGTTCCCTTGACCGGGACAGGGATTACGAGCAGTACTTC. The encoded protein is CASSSLDRDRDYEQYF.

This clonotype showed up just once. The chain employs TRBV20-1 and TRBJ2-7, with 7 bases matching TRBD2. CDR3 size: 13 residues. V was clipped by 0 bases and J by 3 bases; unmatched bases: 2. Germline V CDR1 and CDR2: DFQATT, SNEGSKA (reference sequence). The CDR3 bases are TGCAGTGCTAGAGATCGGACTAGCTACGAGCAGTACTTC. It translates to CSARDRTSYEQYF.